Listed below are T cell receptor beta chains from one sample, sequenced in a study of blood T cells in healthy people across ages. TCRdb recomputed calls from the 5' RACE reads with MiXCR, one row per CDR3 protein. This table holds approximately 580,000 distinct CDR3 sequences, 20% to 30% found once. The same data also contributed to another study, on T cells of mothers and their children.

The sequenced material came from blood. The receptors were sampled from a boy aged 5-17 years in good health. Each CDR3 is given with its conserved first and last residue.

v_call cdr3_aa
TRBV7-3 CASSFPSGEAFF
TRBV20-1 CSARNPGRPPNSPLHF
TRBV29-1 CSALSGAYNEQFF
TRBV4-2 CASSQVWTSGVSYEQYF
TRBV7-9 CASSFEAWTGNEKLFF
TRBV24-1 CATSDTDSYDTQYF
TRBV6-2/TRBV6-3 CASSQDRSEAFF
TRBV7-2 CASSLRLAGATDTQYF
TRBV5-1 CASSSGTNPYNEQFF
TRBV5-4 CASSYWPGPGNEKLFF
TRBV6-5 CASSYSRTASPNQPQHF
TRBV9 CASSPSGLRGIERLFF
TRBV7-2 CASSHPRYEQYF
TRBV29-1 CSVEKVLPSGANVLTF
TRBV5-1 CASSLGSGEEPQHF
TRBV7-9 CASSLVGPSTDTQYF
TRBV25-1 CASSEWGQETQYF
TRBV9 CAFIGLDTDTQYF
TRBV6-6 CASSYGGQNNQPQHF
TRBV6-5 CASSYFPRTTSGTNTGELFF
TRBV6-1 CASREETQYF
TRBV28 CASSPPPLAGSSYEQYF
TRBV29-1 CSVESGHRQYF
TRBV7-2 CASSWETGFSNEQFF
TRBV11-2 CASRANLGQAYEQYF
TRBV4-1 CASSQEDRGTYNEQFF
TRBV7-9 CASSPGQGAINEKLFF
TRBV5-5 CASKGKETQYF
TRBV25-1 CASSEGSAYEQYF
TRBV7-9 CASSLGLSAAGANVLTF
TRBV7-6 CASSQSSGIRDSYNEQFF
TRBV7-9 CASSNAPRGPTDTQYF
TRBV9 CASSVGLAGVYKEQFF
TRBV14 CASSKQKTDFNEKLFF
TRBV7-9 CASSLGGGDGPSF
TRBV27 CASREFSLSNQPQHF
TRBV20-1 CSAMDGAKNIQYF
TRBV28 CASSLQNRMWGEKLFF
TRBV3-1 CASSQRDRAHFYEQYF
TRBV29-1 CSVGMDTHSNQPQHF
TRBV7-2 CASSLGVTGVDIQYF
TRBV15 CATSTGRMGSKNIQYF
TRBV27 CASSSLAGEEDTQYF
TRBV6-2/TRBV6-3 CASRIPGQGFEQYF
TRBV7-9 CASSLGVGIANEKLFF
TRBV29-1 CSVVGGTDLYEHYF
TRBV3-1 CASSPRTSTGELFF
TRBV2 CASTGAGTDTQYF
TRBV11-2 CASSYSGGARETQYF
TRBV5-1 CASSRDENSPLHF
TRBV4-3 CASSQGASNSGANVLTF
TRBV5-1 CASRKGGDEKLFF
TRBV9 CASSVVGGDLSYNEQFF
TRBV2 CASSEDTSGWETQYF